This passage covers 21 T cell receptor beta chains from one sample sequenced in a study of cytomegalovirus exposure and HLA in healthy donors. PCR used 60 Vbeta primers and 13 Jbeta primers. This table comes from immunoSEQ multiplex PCR, and its TCRdb copy is limited to in-frame clones, with some not included. The sample has roughly 100,000 clones; 60% to 80% are singletons. Specimen: PBMCs. These receptors all stem from a man aged 55 to 70 in good health and CMV-seropositive.

This clone was seen only a few times. The chain employs TRBV23-1 and TRBJ1-5, with 12 bases matching TRBD1. TRBV23-1 is an open reading frame whose function is uncertain. The CDR3 consists of 21 residues. V gave up 4 bases and J gave up 1 base; unmatched junction bases: 17. The CDR3 DNA is TGCGCCAGCAGTCGTTCAACCAACCGGGACAGGGGGCAAATGAGCAATCAGCCCCAGCATTTT. The encoded protein is CASSRSTNRDRGQMSNQPQHF.

The chain carries TRBV7-9 and TRBJ2-5, with 8 nucleotides matching TRBD1. Germline CDR1 SEHNR, CDR2 FQNEAQ (reference sequence). The CDR3 totals 15 residues. V lost 4 bases to trimming and J lost 4 bases; unmatched junction nucleotides: 8. This chain's CDR3 is CASSSRQGWRETQYF. Written as DNA, the CDR3 is TGTGCCAGCAGCTCCCGACAGGGGTGGAGAGAGACCCAGTACTTC.

About this clone: A junction end diverges from the germline sequence, so it may reflect a read error. This sample also contains other DNA sequences that code for the same CDR3. The J gene is TRBJ1-2, the V gene TRBV4-1; D ambiguous. The CDR3 runs to 16 residues. Germline CDR1 MGHRA, CDR2 YSYEKL. CDR3 region: CASSQEVASSHYGYTF. Here the CDR3 DNA reads TGCGCCAGCAGCCAAGAGGTGGCCTCTTCCCACTATGGCTACACTTTC.

The CDR3 region is CASLRSRAEKLFF. The CDR3 nucleotides read TGTGCCAGCCTGAGGAGCAGAGCTGAAAAACTGTTTTTT. This chain links TRBV6-5 with TRBJ1-4, with D hard to call. Germline CDR1 MNHEY, CDR2 SVGAGI. The V end lost 8 bases, the J end lost 7 bases, and 14 bases lay between the germline ends. This CDR3 region has 13 residues.

This clone was detected a few times. This sequence joins TRBV7-2 and TRBJ2-1; 9 bases agree with TRBD2. Per the germline V gene, CDR1 is SGHTA and CDR2 is FQGNSA. Trimming at V came to 5 bases and at J to 9 bases, leaving 14 bases not matched to a gene. There are 16 residues in the CDR3. CDR3 sequence (DNA): TGTGCCAGCAGCCCGGGCCGGCGCGGGGGGGCGGGTGAGCAGTTCTTC. Residues: CASSPGRRGGAGEQFF. Full variable domain (missing parts from reference TRBV7-2 and TRBJ2-1): GAGVSQSPSNKVTEKGKDVELRCDPISGHTALYWYRQSLGQGLEFLIYFQGNSAPDKSGLPSDRFSAERTGGSVSTLTIQRTQQEDSAVYLCASSPGRRGGAGEQFFGPGTRLTVL.

The V gene is TRBV15, the J gene TRBJ2-3; D not certain. The germline gives CDR1 LNHNV, CDR2 YYDKDF (reference sequence). V lost 4 bases and J 3 bases, leaving 5 bases between the germline ends. The CDR3 loop spans 12 amino acids. This chain's CDR3 is CATSTSTDTQYF. The CDR3 coding sequence is TGTGCCACCAGCACATCAACAGATACGCAGTATTTT.

Remarks on this clone: A read error is likely, as this CDR3 ends without the conserved phenylalanine or tryptophan. The limits of the CDR3 on the DNA are not certain, so only TCRdb's listed CDR3 is given. The CDR3 loop reads CASSKGCLTSGPLPPRADTQYS. The J gene is TRBJ2-3, the V gene TRBV21-1; TRBD2 is the table's D call and was not checked against the DNA. TRBV21-1 corresponds to a pseudogene. The CDR3 contains 22 residues when both ends are counted.

The chain joins TRBV29-1 to TRBJ2-2, with D possibly TRBD1 on 6 matching bases. The germline gives CDR1 SQVTM, CDR2 ANQGSEA. The CDR3 runs 14 residues. V lost 7 bases and J lost 0, with 12 bases in between. The CDR3 sequence: CSARQGTNTGELFF. The CDR3 region has the DNA TGCAGCGCCCGTCAGGGGACGAACACCGGGGAGCTGTTTTTT.

This clone was counted only a few times. The CDR3 protein is CASSDSAGGAPDTQYF. CDR3 nucleotide sequence: TGTGCCAGCAGTGACTCTGCGGGGGGGGCCCCAGATACGCAGTATTTT. The gene calls are TRBV6-4 and TRBJ2-3; 9 bases line up with TRBD2. J was trimmed by 4 bases and V by 0 bases; bases with no gene match: 5. Looked up from germline, CDR1 is MRHNA and CDR2 is SNTAGT. The CDR3 extends over 16 amino acids.

The rearrangement uses TRBV18 and TRBJ2-7; no definite D call. The CDR3 spans 15 residues. The ends were cut back, 2 bases at V and 4 bases at J, with 15 bases in the middle. Germline-derived CDR1 and CDR2 are KGHSH and LQKENI. In DNA form, the CDR3 reads TGTGCCAGCTCACCATCTAGGTCAGCCCTATACGAGCAGTACTTC. Translation: CASSPSRSALYEQYF.

This chain joins TRBV7-2 and TRBJ2-1, with D unresolved. The ends were cut back, 5 bases at V and 7 bases at J, with 9 bases in the middle. Per germline, CDR1 SGHTA and CDR2 FQGNSA. This CDR3 spans 12 amino acids. The CDR3 reads CASSEYLNEQFF. CDR3 nucleotides: TGTGCCAGCAGCGAATACTTGAATGAGCAGTTCTTC.

The rearrangement links TRBV4-2 to TRBJ2-7; D is uncertain. V gave up 0 bases and J gave up 0 bases, with 6 bases separating them. Germline lookup yields CDR1 LGHNA and CDR2 YNFKEQ. The CDR3 is made up of 14 amino acids. Here the CDR3 reads CASSQERNSYEQYF. The CDR3 DNA reads TGTGCCAGCAGCCAAGAGAGGAACTCCTACGAGCAGTACTTC.

V and J are TRBV7-9 and TRBJ2-5, with TRBD1 as a possible D gene (6 bases). With 8 bases removed from V and 4 bases from J, the gap between germline ends came to 17 bases. The CDR3 is made up of 14 amino acids. Looked up from germline, CDR1 is SEHNR and CDR2 is FQNEAQ (reference sequence). CDR3 in amino acids: CASEQGALRETQYF. CDR3 sequence (DNA): TGTGCCAGCGAACAGGGAGCCCTTCGAGAGACCCAGTACTTC.

As for this clone: This sample also contains other DNA sequences that code for the same CDR3. The chain recombines TRBV9 with TRBJ2-1; TRBD2 matches at 10 bases. CDR1 SGDLS and CDR2 YYNGEE come from the germline V gene. The CDR3 has 16 amino acids. Trimming cost V 0 bases and J 4 bases; bases outside gene matches: 4. CDR3 region: CASSVAPSGGYNEQFF. The CDR3 DNA reads as TGTGCCAGCAGCGTAGCGCCTAGCGGGGGATACAATGAGCAGTTCTTC.

This chain uses TRBV5-5 with TRBJ2-1; 7 nucleotides align to TRBD2. The CDR3 has 14 amino acids. Per germline, CDR1 SGHKS and CDR2 YYEKEE (reference sequence). Trimming at V came to 4 bases and at J to 10 bases, leaving 11 bases not matched to a gene. In DNA form, the CDR3 reads TGTGCCAGCAGCCCCGGGGGGACCGGCAGGGAGCAGTTCTTC. Translated: CASSPGGTGREQFF.

This clone was found a few times. Written as DNA, the CDR3 is TGTGCCAGCTCACCAGAACTAGCGGGGGATGAGCAGTTCTTC. This sequence encodes CASSPELAGDEQFF. V is TRBV18 and J is TRBJ2-1; TRBD2 aligns across 11 bases. Germline V lookup: CDR1 KGHSH, CDR2 LQKENI. The CDR3 spans 14 residues. With V trimmed by 2 bases and J by 8 bases, 2 bases remained unmatched.

V gene TRBV28 combines with J gene TRBJ1-2; a weak D match, TRBD1 (6 bases). The V and J ends lost 1 base and 4 bases respectively, with 13 bases between them. This CDR3 spans 15 amino acids. Germline CDR1 is MDHEN and CDR2 is SYDVKM. As DNA, the CDR3 is TGTGCCAGCAGTTTATCAGATGGACAGATCTATGGCTACACCTTC. Encoded protein: CASSLSDGQIYGYTF.

This sequence joins TRBV9 and TRBJ1-6; the D is unclear. Deletions cut 3 bases from V and 6 bases from J, with 7 bases between. The CDR3 is 13 residues long. Germline V gene lookup returns CDR1 SGDLS and CDR2 YYNGEE. CDR3 amino acids: CASSARGNSPLHF. CDR3 coding DNA: TGTGCCAGCAGCGCCCGGGGTAATTCACCCCTCCACTTT. Drawing the rest from reference TRBV9 and TRBJ1-6, the complete variable domain is DSGVTQTPKHLITATGQRVTLRCSPRSGDLSVYWYQQSLDQGLQFLIQYYNGEERAKGNILERFSAQQFPDLHSELNLSSLELGDSALYFCASSARGNSPLHFGNGTRLTVT.

This chain links TRBV6-1 with TRBJ2-7; 8 bases are shared with TRBD2. The CDR3 totals 15 residues. The V segment lost 8 bases and the J segment 0 bases; nucleotides outside the gene matches: 9. Germline CDR1 reads MNHNS; CDR2 reads SASEGT. The CDR3 DNA sequence: TGTGCCAGCCGGTCGTCGGGGGGGACCTCCTACGAGCAGTACTTC. Its protein product is CASRSSGGTSYEQYF.

The sample holds a few counts of this clone. V usage is TRBV7-7 and J usage is TRBJ2-2, with 8 bases fitting TRBD1. This CDR3 has 15 residues. Trimming took 1 base from V and 4 from J; bases not matched to a gene: 2. Germline V gives CDR1 SSHAT, CDR2 FNYEAQ (reference sequence). Here the CDR3 reads CASSLGTGSTGELFF. In DNA form, the CDR3 reads TGTGCCAGCAGCTTAGGGACAGGGTCCACCGGGGAGCTGTTTTTT.

The chain couples TRBV28 to TRBJ1-5; D may be TRBD1 (6 bases). The CDR3 length is 15 residues. Germline CDR1 and CDR2: MDHEN and SYDVKM. V dropped 3 bases and J dropped 0 bases, with 9 bases sitting between them. The CDR3 DNA reads TGTGCCAGCAGTTTTCGGACAGTTAGCAATCAGCCCCAGCATTTT. Translation gives CASSFRTVSNQPQHF. Drawing the rest from reference TRBV28 and TRBJ1-5, the complete variable domain is DVKVTQSSRYLVKRTGEKVFLECVQDMDHENMFWYRQDPGLGLRLIYFSYDVKMKEKGDIPEGYSVSREKKERFSLILESASTNQTSMYLCASSFRTVSNQPQHFGDGTRLSIL.